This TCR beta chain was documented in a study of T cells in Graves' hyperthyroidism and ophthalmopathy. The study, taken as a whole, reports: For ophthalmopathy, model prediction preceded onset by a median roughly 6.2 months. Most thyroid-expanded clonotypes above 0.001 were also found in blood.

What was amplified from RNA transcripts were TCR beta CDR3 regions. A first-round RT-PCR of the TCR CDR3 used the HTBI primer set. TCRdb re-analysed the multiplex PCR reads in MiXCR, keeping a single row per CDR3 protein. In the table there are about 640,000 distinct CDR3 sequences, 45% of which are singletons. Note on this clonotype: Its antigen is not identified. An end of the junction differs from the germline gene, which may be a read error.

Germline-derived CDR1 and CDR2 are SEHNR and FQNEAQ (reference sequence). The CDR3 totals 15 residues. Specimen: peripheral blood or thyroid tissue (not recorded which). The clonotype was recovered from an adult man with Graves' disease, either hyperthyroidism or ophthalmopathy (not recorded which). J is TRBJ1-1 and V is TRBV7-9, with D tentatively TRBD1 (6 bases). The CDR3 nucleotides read TGTACCAGCAGCCGCGCAGGACAGATGGACACTGAAGCTTTCTTT. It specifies CTSSRAGQMDTEAFF.